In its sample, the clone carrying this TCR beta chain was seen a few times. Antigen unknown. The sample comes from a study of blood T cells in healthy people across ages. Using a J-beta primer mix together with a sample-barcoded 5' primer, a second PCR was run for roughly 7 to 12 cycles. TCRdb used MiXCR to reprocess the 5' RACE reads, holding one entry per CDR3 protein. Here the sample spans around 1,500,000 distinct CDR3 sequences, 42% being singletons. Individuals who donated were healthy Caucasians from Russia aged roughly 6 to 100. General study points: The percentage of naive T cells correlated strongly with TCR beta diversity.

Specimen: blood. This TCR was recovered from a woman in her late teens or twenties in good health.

The CDR3 DNA is TGCAGTGCTCCCGCCGGGAGCCAATACAATGAGCAGTTCTTC. It yields the protein CSAPAGSQYNEQFF. The V call is TRBV20-1, the J call TRBJ2-1, with D possibly being TRBD2 (6 bases). Between the trimmed V and J ends, which lost 5 bases and 4 bases, there was a span of 15 bases. The germline CDR1 and CDR2 sequences are DFQATT and SNEGSKA (reference sequence). The CDR3 totals 14 residues.